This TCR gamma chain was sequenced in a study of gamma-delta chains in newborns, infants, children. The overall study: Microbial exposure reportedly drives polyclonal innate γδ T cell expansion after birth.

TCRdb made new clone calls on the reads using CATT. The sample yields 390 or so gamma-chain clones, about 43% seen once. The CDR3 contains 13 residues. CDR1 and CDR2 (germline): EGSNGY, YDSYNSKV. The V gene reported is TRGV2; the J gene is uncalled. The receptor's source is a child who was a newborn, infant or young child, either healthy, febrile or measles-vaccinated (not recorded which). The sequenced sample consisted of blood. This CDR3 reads CATWDGGGYKKLF. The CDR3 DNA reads TGTGCCACCTGGGACGGGGGTGGATATAAGAAGCTCTTT.